The 10 T cell receptor beta chains below all came from one sample that was sequenced in a study of shared clonotypes between healthy human individuals. TCRdb's copy holds only in-frame clones and misses some; the assay was immunoSEQ multiplex PCR. The sample consists of over a million clones, roughly 96% of them appearing once. The source material was naive CD4+ T cells sorted from blood. Specified subset: CD45RA+ positively selected. Every receptor here comes from a man aged 25-45 years in good health.

The chain combines TRBV19 with TRBJ2-5; 7 bases fit TRBD1. This CDR3 has 14 residues. V trimming: 5 bases; J trimming: 2 bases; junction bases outside the gene matches: 5. Per the germline V gene, CDR1 is LNHDA and CDR2 is SQIVND (reference sequence). CDR3 bases: TGTGCCAGTAGTGTCGGGACAGTTCAAGAGACCCAGTACTTC. Its translation is CASSVGTVQETQYF.

This sequence joins TRBV6-5 and TRBJ2-1; 9 bases align to TRBD1. CDR1 is MNHEY and CDR2 is SVGAGI in the germline V gene. J was trimmed by 4 bases and V by 5 bases; bases with no gene match: 6. The CDR3 sequence is 15 residues long. CDR3 coding DNA: TGTGCCAGCAGTCCACAGGGGGCAGGGTACAATGAGCAGTTCTTC. Translating gives CASSPQGAGYNEQFF.

CDR3 in amino acids: CAWECVLTF. The CDR3 nucleotides are TGTGCCTGGGAGTGCGTCCTGACTTTC. The chain employs TRBV30 and TRBJ2-6; D is unresolved. The CDR3 has 9 amino acids. Trimming took off 5 bases at V and 12 bases at J, with 5 bases between the two ends. Germline CDR1 reads GTSNPN; CDR2 reads SVGIG (reference sequence).

CDR3 protein: CASSSGPAVNQPQHF. CDR3 DNA sequence: TGTGCCAGCAGTTCCGGACCGGCAGTAAATCAGCCCCAGCATTTT. The V call is TRBV28, the J call TRBJ1-5; D not resolved. Germline V lookup: CDR1 MDHEN, CDR2 SYDVKM. The CDR3 length is 15 residues. V was cut by 4 bases and J by 4 bases, with 14 bases left in between.

This rearrangement joins TRBV14 to TRBJ1-1; 8 bases match TRBD1. Germline CDR1 is SGHDN and CDR2 is FVKESK. J was trimmed by 0 bases and V by 4 bases; bases with no gene match: 4. This CDR3 is built from 15 residues. CDR3 in DNA: TGTGCCAGCAGCCTTAGGACAGGGATGAACACTGAAGCTTTCTTT. This encodes CASSLRTGMNTEAFF.

CDR3 coding DNA: TGTGCCAGCAAGGGGGGGTTCCTTGGGGAAAACTACGAGCAGTACTTC. Translation gives CASKGGFLGENYEQYF. The genes are TRBV6-6 and TRBJ2-7, with a tentative D call TRBD2 (7 bases). This CDR3 comprises 16 residues. Germline-derived CDR1 and CDR2 are MNHNY and SVGAGI (reference sequence). Deletions cut 7 bases from V and 3 bases from J, with 22 bases between.

J is TRBJ2-1 and V is TRBV2, with D possibly being TRBD1 or TRBD2 (5 bases each). CDR3 length: 17 amino acids. Per germline, CDR1 SNHLY and CDR2 FYNNEI. Trimming took 8 bases from V and 0 from J, leaving 20 bases between them. The CDR3 region is CASLRTGTQSSYNEQFF. The CDR3 DNA follows: TGTGCCAGCTTGAGAACCGGGACCCAGAGCTCCTACAATGAGCAGTTCTTC.

V and J are TRBV2 and TRBJ2-2, with D maybe TRBD2 (6 bases). The V end was cut by 5 bases, the J end by 5 bases, with 12 bases between. The CDR3 has 14 residues. CDR1 SNHLY and CDR2 FYNNEI come from the germline V gene. CDR3 residues: CASSTGVGTGELFF. DNA of the CDR3: TGTGCCAGCAGTACGGGAGTAGGTACCGGGGAGCTGTTTTTT.

This clone was picked up one time. In DNA form, the CDR3 reads TGTGCCAGCAGCTTAAAAGCAGGGCGATCGGATGAAAAACTGTTTTTT. The encoded protein is CASSLKAGRSDEKLFF. The chain recombines TRBV7-2 with TRBJ1-4; tentative D call: TRBD1 (5 bases). V was cut by 2 bases and J by 6 bases, with 16 bases left in between. Per the germline V gene, CDR1 is SGHTA and CDR2 is FQGNSA. The CDR3 covers 16 residues.

The chain employs TRBV5-1 and TRBJ2-5; a possible D gene is TRBD1 (6 bases). Germline CDR1 and CDR2: SGHRS and YFSETQ. The V gene lost 4 bases and the J gene lost 5 bases, with 21 bases spanning the gap. The CDR3 length is 16 residues. CDR3 DNA: TGCGCCAGCAGCAGTACAGGGTTTGTGGTTAGGGAGACCCAGTACTTC. Its translation: CASSSTGFVVRETQYF.